The T cell receptor (beta chain) under discussion was sequenced for a study of cytomegalovirus exposure and HLA in healthy donors. Study-wide context: An earlier analysis found fewer than 140 million unique TCR beta sequences from approximately 190 million T cells. General study points: As a later analysis revealed, the rate of TCR association differed by HLA locus, with DRB1 most and HLA-C fewest. Cytomegalovirus association was assigned to about 150 TCR beta chains. Reported findings show TCR beta sequences accurately forecast HLA-A and HLA-B alleles in most subjects.

Researchers ran the PCR with 60 Vbeta and 13 Jbeta primers. Assay: immunoSEQ multiplex PCR; the TCRdb copy retains only in-frame clones and omits some. The sample includes approximately 150,000 clones, roughly four fifths of them seen just once. Comments on this clone: Its specificity is unknown.

This sequence originates from a young man in good health and CMV-seropositive. The sequencing input was PBMCs.

Here the CDR3 reads CATGDSNYGYTF. CDR3 nucleotide sequence: TGTGCCACCGGGGATTCGAACTATGGCTACACCTTC. The V and J genes are TRBV28 and TRBJ1-2; D is uncertain. This CDR3 contains 12 residues. The germline V and J ends were trimmed by 10 bases and 2 bases, with 11 bases remaining between them. Germline V gene sequence: CDR1 MDHEN, CDR2 SYDVKM.